The 9 T cell receptor beta chains below were found in one sample sequenced in a study of T cells in tuberculosis. The data were produced by immunoSEQ multiplex PCR, yet TCRdb's version contains in-frame clones alone and is incomplete. Found here are tens of thousands of clones, about 90% of them singletons; the top ten hold roughly 7%. Noted time point: new active TB diagnosis, blood taken before or within 7 days of starting treatment. Sample: PBMCs, taken at tuberculosis diagnosis. The receptors come from an adult with tuberculosis. Some clones in this sample may be carry-over from other donors' samples.

The chain joins TRBV7-9 to TRBJ1-1; 7 bases are a match to TRBD1. Germline-derived CDR1 and CDR2 are SEHNR and FQNEAQ (reference sequence). The CDR3 consists of 16 residues. Losses at the gene ends were 4 bases for V and 0 bases for J; bases not matched to a gene: 8. CDR3 nucleotide sequence: TGTGCCAGCAGCTCGCCCTGGACAGGATTGAACACTGAAGCTTTCTTT. Its protein product is CASSSPWTGLNTEAFF.

This chain uses TRBV5-1 with TRBJ2-7; D is possibly TRBD2 (5 bases). The CDR3 totals 14 residues. Trimming stripped 4 bases from V and 3 bases from J, with 14 bases between. Looked up from germline, CDR1 is SGHRS and CDR2 is YFSETQ. The CDR3 protein is CASSPGLAGYEQYF. In DNA form, the CDR3 reads TGCGCCAGCAGCCCGGGATTGGCTGGCTACGAGCAGTACTTC.

The CDR3 sequence: CAWSVGQENSPLHF. The CDR3 DNA reads as TGTGCCTGGAGTGTGGGACAGGAAAATTCACCCCTCCACTTT. The V and J genes are TRBV30 and TRBJ1-6, with 8 bases matching TRBD1. The V and J ends lost 0 bases and 7 bases, in that order; junction bases with no gene match: 2. Germline loops: CDR1 GTSNPN, CDR2 SVGIG (reference sequence). The CDR3 consists of 14 residues.

V and J are TRBV27 and TRBJ2-1; TRBD1 matches at 9 bases. CDR1 MNHEY and CDR2 SMNVEV come from the germline V gene (reference sequence). CDR3 length: 16 residues. The junction had 7 bases not matched to a gene; V was cut back by 4 bases and J by 3 bases. The CDR3 loop is CASSYTPGQGYNEQFF. The CDR3 DNA reads TGTGCCAGCAGTTATACTCCGGGACAGGGCTACAATGAGCAGTTCTTC.

The chain has TRBV18 and TRBJ2-3; 12 nucleotides agree with TRBD2. Germline values: CDR1 KGHSH, CDR2 LQKENI. This CDR3 contains 17 residues. After removal of 3 bases from V and 2 bases from J, the junction contained 6 bases not matched to a gene. DNA for the CDR3: TGTGCCAGCTCACCCCTACTAGCGGGGGGACTCACAGATACGCAGTATTTT. The encoded protein is CASSPLLAGGLTDTQYF. The full variable domain, its missing parts supplied by reference TRBV18 and TRBJ2-3, is NAGVMQNPRHLVRRRGQEARLRCSPMKGHSHVYWYRQLPEEGLKFMVYLQKENIIDESGMPKERFSAEFPKEGPSILRIQQVVRGDSAAYFCASSPLLAGGLTDTQYFGPGTRLTVL.

V is TRBV5-1 and J is TRBJ1-1; D might be TRBD1 (6 bases). The CDR3 length is 15 residues. Per the germline V gene, CDR1 is SGHRS and CDR2 is YFSETQ. V was cut by 2 bases and J by 3 bases, with 14 bases left in between. DNA of the CDR3: TGCGCCAGCAGCTTTGGTGGGACAACCGACACTGAAGCTTTCTTT. It yields the protein CASSFGGTTDTEAFF.

This clone has just a few counts. V is TRBV19 and J is TRBJ1-3; D is ambiguous. CDR3 size: 13 residues. Germline values: CDR1 LNHDA, CDR2 SQIVND (reference sequence). V dropped 7 bases and J dropped 0 bases, with 7 bases sitting between them. The CDR3 reads CASISSSGNTIYF. The CDR3 nucleotides read TGTGCCAGTATATCCAGCTCTGGAAACACCATATATTTT.

V usage is TRBV15 and J usage is TRBJ2-1, with 8 bases that match TRBD2. The CDR3 contains 17 residues. V was pared by 5 bases and J by 2 bases, with 11 bases of the junction left unmatched. Germline-derived CDR1 and CDR2 are LNHNV and YYDKDF (reference sequence). The CDR3 loop reads CATSFTSGVPPYNEQFF. The CDR3 coding sequence is TGTGCCACCAGCTTCACTAGCGGAGTACCACCCTACAATGAGCAGTTCTTC. Variable domain in full (rest from reference TRBV15 and TRBJ2-1): DAMVIQNPRYQVTQFGKPVTLSCSQTLNHNVMYWYQQKSSQAPKLLFHYYDKDFNNEADTPDNFQSRRPNTSFCFLDIRSPGLGDTAMYLCATSFTSGVPPYNEQFFGPGTRLTVL.

This clone was seen a few times. The CDR3 DNA sequence: TGTGCCAGCTATGCGGGACGTTTTAACTATGGCTACACCTTC. This gives the protein CASYAGRFNYGYTF. The V and J genes are TRBV6-5 and TRBJ1-2; D is perhaps TRBD1 (5 bases). V was shortened by 8 bases and J by 1 base, with 14 bases between the two germline ends. Germline V gives CDR1 MNHEY, CDR2 SVGAGI. The CDR3 extends over 14 amino acids.